This T cell receptor beta chain was identified in a study of blood T cell repertoires in COVID-19. Whole-study context: Collection of acute and convalescent COVID-19 samples took place in the United States, Italy and Spain.

Trimming took off 2 bases at V and 1 base at J, with 14 bases between the two ends. Germline V gene data show CDR1 as SGHAT and CDR2 as FQNNGV. The CDR3 loop spans 16 amino acids. Clones were sequenced by immunoSEQ multiplex PCR, and TCRdb holds only the in-frame ones, with some missing. There are about 120,000 clones in the sample; 85% to 90% occur only once, and roughly 8% lies in the top ten. Input material: peripheral blood. V gene TRBV11-2 combines with J gene TRBJ1-1; D perhaps matches TRBD1 (5 bases). The receptor was derived from a man aged 65-85 years who had recovered from COVID-19. The CDR3 protein is CASSLRFTGENTEAFF. In DNA, the CDR3 is TGTGCCAGCAGCTTAAGGTTCACAGGAGAGAACACTGAAGCTTTCTTT. The whole variable domain, filled in from reference TRBV11-2 and TRBJ1-1, reads EAGVAQSPRYKIIEKRQSVAFWCNPISGHATLYWYQQILGQGPKLLIQFQNNGVVDDSQLPKDRFSAERLKGVDSTLKIQPAKLEDSAVYLCASSLRFTGENTEAFFGQGTRLTVV.